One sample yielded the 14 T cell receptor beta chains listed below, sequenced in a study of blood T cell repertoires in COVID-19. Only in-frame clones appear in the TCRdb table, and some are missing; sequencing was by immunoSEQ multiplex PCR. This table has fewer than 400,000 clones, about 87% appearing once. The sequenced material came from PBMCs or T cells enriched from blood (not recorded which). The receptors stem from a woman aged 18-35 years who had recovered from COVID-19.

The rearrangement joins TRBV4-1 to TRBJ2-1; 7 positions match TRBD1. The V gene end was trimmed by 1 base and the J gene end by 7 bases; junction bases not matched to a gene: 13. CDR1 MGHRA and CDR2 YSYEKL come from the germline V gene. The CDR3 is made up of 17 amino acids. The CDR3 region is CASSQAPRGGAWNEQFF. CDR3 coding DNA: TGCGCCAGCAGCCAAGCTCCCCGAGGGGGCGCCTGGAATGAGCAGTTCTTC.

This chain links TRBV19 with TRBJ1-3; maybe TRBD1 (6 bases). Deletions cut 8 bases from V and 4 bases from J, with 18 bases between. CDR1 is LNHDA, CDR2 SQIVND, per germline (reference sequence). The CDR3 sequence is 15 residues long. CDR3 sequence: CASAASQGSGNTIYF. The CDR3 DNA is TGTGCCAGTGCCGCGAGCCAGGGGTCCGGAAACACCATATATTTT.

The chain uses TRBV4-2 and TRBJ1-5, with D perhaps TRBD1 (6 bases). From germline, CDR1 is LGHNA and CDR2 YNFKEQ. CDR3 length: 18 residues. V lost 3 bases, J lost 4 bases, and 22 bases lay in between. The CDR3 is CASSHPPGGALGNQPQHF. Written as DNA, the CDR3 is TGTGCCAGCAGCCATCCCCCCGGGGGGGCTTTAGGAAATCAGCCCCAGCATTTT.

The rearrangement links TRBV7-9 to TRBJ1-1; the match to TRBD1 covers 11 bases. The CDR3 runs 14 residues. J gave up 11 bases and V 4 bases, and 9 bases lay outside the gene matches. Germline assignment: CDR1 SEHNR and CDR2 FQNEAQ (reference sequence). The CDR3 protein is CASSSGQGDSGAFF. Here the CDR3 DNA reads TGTGCCAGCAGCTCGGGACAGGGGGACAGTGGTGCTTTCTTT.

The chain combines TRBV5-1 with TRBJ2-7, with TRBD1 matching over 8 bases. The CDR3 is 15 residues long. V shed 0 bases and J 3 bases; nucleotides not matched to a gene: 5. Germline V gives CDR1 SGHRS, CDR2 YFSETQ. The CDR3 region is CASSLAQGAIYEQYF. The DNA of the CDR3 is TGCGCCAGCAGCTTGGCCCAGGGGGCGATCTACGAGCAGTACTTC.

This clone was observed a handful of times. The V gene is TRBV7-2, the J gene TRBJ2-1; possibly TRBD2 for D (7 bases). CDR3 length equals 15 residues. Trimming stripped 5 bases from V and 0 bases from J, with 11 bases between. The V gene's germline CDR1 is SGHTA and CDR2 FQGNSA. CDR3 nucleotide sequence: TGTGCCAGCAGCCAAGGGGGGGCCTCCTACAATGAGCAGTTCTTC. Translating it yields CASSQGGASYNEQFF.

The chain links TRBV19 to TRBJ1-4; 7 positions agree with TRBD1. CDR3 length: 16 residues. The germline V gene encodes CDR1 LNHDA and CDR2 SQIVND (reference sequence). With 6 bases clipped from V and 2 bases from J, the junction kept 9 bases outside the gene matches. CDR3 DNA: TGTGCCAGTAGCAATCGACAGGGTCGCACTAATGAAAAACTGTTTTTT. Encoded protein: CASSNRQGRTNEKLFF.

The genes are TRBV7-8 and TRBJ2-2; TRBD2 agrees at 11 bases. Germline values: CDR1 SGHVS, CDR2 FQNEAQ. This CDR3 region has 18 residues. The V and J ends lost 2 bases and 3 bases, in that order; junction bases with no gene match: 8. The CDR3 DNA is TGTGCCAGCAGCTTAATCCGACTAGCGGGGTCCCACACCGGGGAGCTGTTTTTT. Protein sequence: CASSLIRLAGSHTGELFF. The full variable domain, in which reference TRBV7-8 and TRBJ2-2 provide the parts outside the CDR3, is GAGVSQSPRYKVAKRGQDVALRCDPISGHVSLFWYQQALGQGPEFLTYFQNEAQLDKSGLPSDRFFAERPEGSVSTLKIQRTQQEDSAVYLCASSLIRLAGSHTGELFFGEGSRLTVL.

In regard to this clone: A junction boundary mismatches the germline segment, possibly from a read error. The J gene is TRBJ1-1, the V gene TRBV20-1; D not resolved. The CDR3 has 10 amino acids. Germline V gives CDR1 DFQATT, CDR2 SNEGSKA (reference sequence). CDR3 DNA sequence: TGCAGTGCTGTCCACACGGAAGCTTTCTTT. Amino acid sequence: CSAVHTEAFF.

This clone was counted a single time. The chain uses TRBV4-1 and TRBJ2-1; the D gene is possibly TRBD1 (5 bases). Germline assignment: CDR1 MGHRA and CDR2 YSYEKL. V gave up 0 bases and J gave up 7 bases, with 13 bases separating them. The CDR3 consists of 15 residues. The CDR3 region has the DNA TGCGCCAGCAGCCAAGAGGTCAGGGTTGGAAATGAGCAGTTCTTC. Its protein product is CASSQEVRVGNEQFF.

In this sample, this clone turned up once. For the CDR3, the DNA is TGTGCCAGCAGTTTAAACGCCCCGGGGAACACTGAAGCTTTCTTT. Translation gives CASSLNAPGNTEAFF. The chain recombines TRBV27 with TRBJ1-1; D uncertain. CDR1 is MNHEY, CDR2 SMNVEV, per germline (reference sequence). The CDR3 length is 15 residues. V lost 2 bases, J lost 1 base, and 11 bases lay in between.

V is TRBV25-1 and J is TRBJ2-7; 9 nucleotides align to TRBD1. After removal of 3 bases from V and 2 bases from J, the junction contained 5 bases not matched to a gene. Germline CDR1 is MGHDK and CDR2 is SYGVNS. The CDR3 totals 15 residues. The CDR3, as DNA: TGTGCCAGCAGTGAGGATCGGACAGGGGCCTACGAGCAGTACTTC. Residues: CASSEDRTGAYEQYF.

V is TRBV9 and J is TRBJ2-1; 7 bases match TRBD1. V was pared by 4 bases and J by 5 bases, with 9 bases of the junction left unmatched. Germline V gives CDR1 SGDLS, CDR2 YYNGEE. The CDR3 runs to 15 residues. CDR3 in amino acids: CASSPRTGNNNEQFF. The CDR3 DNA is TGTGCCAGCAGCCCACGGACAGGAAATAACAATGAGCAGTTCTTC.

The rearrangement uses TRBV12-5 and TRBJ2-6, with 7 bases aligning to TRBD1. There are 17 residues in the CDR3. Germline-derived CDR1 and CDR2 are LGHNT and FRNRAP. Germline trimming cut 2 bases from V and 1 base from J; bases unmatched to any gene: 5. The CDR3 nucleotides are TGTGCTAGTGGTTTGATTACAGGGGTGTCTGGGGCCAACGTCCTGACTTTC. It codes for CASGLITGVSGANVLTF.